The 17 T cell receptor beta chains below come from one sample, sequenced in a study of blood T cell repertoires in COVID-19. Libraries were prepared by immunoSEQ multiplex PCR; TCRdb keeps only in-frame clonotypes and omits some of them. Among about 120,000 clones listed, around 89% were seen once. The sample comprised peripheral blood. The receptors shown here come from a human donor with acute or convalescent COVID-19. The donor label of this sample is uncertain.

This clone was observed many times. The chain combines TRBV5-1 with TRBJ2-2; TRBD1 matches at 9 bases. Trimming removed 0 bases from V and 6 bases from J; junction bases left unmatched: 3. The CDR3 is made up of 15 amino acids. The germline gives CDR1 SGHRS, CDR2 YFSETQ. This CDR3 is CASSLGDRDPGELFF. CDR3 coding DNA: TGCGCCAGCAGCTTGGGGGACAGGGACCCCGGGGAGCTGTTTTTT.

The chain combines TRBV24-1 with TRBJ2-2; no firm D call. The germline V gene has CDR1 KGHDR and CDR2 SFDVKD. Trimming cost V 0 bases and J 1 base, with 5 bases left between them. The CDR3 extends over 15 amino acids. This chain's CDR3 is CATSDLNRNTGELFF. The CDR3, as DNA: TGTGCCACCAGTGATTTGAACAGGAACACCGGGGAGCTGTTTTTT.

The V and J genes are TRBV11-2 and TRBJ2-1, with 15 bases identical to TRBD2. V dropped 5 bases and J dropped 9; count of bases not matched to a gene: 2. The germline V gene encodes CDR1 SGHAT and CDR2 FQNNGV. The CDR3 sequence is 14 residues long. CDR3 protein: CASSRTSGRGEQFF. The CDR3 nucleotides are TGTGCCAGCAGCCGGACTAGCGGGAGGGGTGAGCAGTTCTTC.

V gene TRBV14 combines with J gene TRBJ2-7; 7 bases map to TRBD2. The CDR3 runs to 14 residues. V was pared by 1 base and J by 8 bases, with 8 bases of the junction left unmatched. Germline CDR1 and CDR2: SGHDN and FVKESK. CDR3 DNA: TGTGCCAGCAGCCAAGTCACTAGCGCGGGGAAGCAGTACTTC. It yields the protein CASSQVTSAGKQYF.

This clone was found once. The rearrangement uses TRBV29-1 and TRBJ1-2; the D gene is possibly TRBD1 (5 bases). In germline, CDR1 is SQVTM, CDR2 ANQGSEA. Trimming stripped 5 bases from V and 7 bases from J, with 8 bases between. CDR3 length: 10 residues. In DNA form, the CDR3 reads TGCAGCGTTCTAACAGGTGGCTACACCTTC. It translates to CSVLTGGYTF.

This chain uses TRBV3-1 (or the pseudogene TRBV3-2) with TRBJ2-1; 8 positions match TRBD2. This CDR3 spans 12 amino acids. Trimming cost V 5 bases and J 13 bases; bases outside gene matches: 7. Germline CDR1 is LGHDT and CDR2 is YNNKEL (reference sequence). In DNA form, the CDR3 reads TGTGCCAGCAGCTTTGCGGGAGGACTCCAGTTCTTC. This codes for CASSFAGGLQFF.

The CDR3 protein is CASSITGSGGYTF. CDR3 in DNA: TGTGCCAGCAGCATTACAGGGTCGGGTGGCTACACCTTC. This chain connects TRBV7-2 to TRBJ1-2; TRBD1 is a possible D gene (6 bases). Germline CDR1 SGHTA, CDR2 FQGNSA. The V and J ends lost 5 bases and 7 bases respectively, with 14 bases between them. CDR3 size: 13 residues.

The chain carries TRBV30 and TRBJ1-5; 7 bases line up with TRBD1. The CDR3 contains 15 residues. V shed 2 bases, J shed 6 bases, and the junction held 10 bases outside the gene matches. In germline, CDR1 is GTSNPN, CDR2 SVGIG (reference sequence). The CDR3 DNA is TGTGCCTGGAGTCAGGGGGGTCTTAGTGGTCAGCCCCAGCATTTT. Translating gives CAWSQGGLSGQPQHF. Full variable domain (outside the CDR3, taken from reference TRBV30 and TRBJ1-5): SQTIHQWPATLVQPVGSPLSLECTVEGTSNPNLYWYRQAAGRGLQLLFYSVGIGQISSEVPQNLSASRPQDRQFILSSKKLLLSDSGFYLCAWSQGGLSGQPQHFGDGTRLSIL.

The chain has TRBV30 and TRBJ1-2; D is unclear. In germline, CDR1 is GTSNPN, CDR2 SVGIG (reference sequence). CDR3 length: 10 amino acids. The CDR3 here is CVTENYGYTF. The CDR3 DNA reads as TGTGTAACGGAGAACTATGGCTACACCTTC.

The rearrangement links TRBV30 to TRBJ1-6, with D possibly TRBD1 on 5 matching bases. Germline CDR1 is GTSNPN and CDR2 is SVGIG (reference sequence). There are 16 residues in the CDR3. V was pared by 3 bases and J by 4 bases, with 16 bases between. CDR3 sequence reads: CAWRAHPGSYNSPLHF. The CDR3 DNA reads TGTGCCTGGAGAGCTCATCCAGGGTCTTATAATTCACCCCTCCACTTT.

This clone was counted between two and nine times. V usage is TRBV19 and J usage is TRBJ1-2; 11 nucleotides match TRBD1. CDR3 length: 13 amino acids. Germline V CDR1 and CDR2: LNHDA, SQIVND (reference sequence). With 10 bases clipped from V and 4 bases from J, the junction kept 5 bases outside the gene matches. The chain's CDR3 is CATKDRGPYGYTF. The CDR3 DNA reads as TGTGCCACCAAGGACAGGGGGCCCTATGGCTACACCTTC.

This chain joins TRBV5-1 and TRBJ1-1, with D unclear. The length of the CDR3 is 16 residues. The ends were cut back, 4 bases at V and 0 bases at J, with 16 bases in the middle. In germline, CDR1 is SGHRS, CDR2 YFSETQ. The CDR3 sequence: CASSALSGHMNTEAFF. The CDR3 region has the DNA TGCGCCAGCAGCGCCCTCTCGGGTCACATGAACACTGAAGCTTTCTTT.

The chain joins TRBV6-5 to TRBJ1-1; unclear D gene. CDR3 length equals 14 residues. The V and J ends lost 2 bases and 1 base respectively, with 8 bases between them. The V gene's germline CDR1 is MNHEY and CDR2 SVGAGI. This CDR3 is CASSYTSGNTEAFF. Written as DNA, the CDR3 is TGTGCCAGCAGTTACACCTCAGGGAACACTGAAGCTTTCTTT.

The V gene is TRBV13, the J gene TRBJ1-1; possible D gene TRBD1, 5 bases. The CDR3 spans 12 residues. Germline V gene lookup returns CDR1 PRHDT and CDR2 FYEKMQ (reference sequence). The V gene lost 6 bases and the J gene lost 3 bases, with 8 bases spanning the gap. The CDR3 spells CASSLGDTEAFF. DNA for the CDR3: TGTGCCAGCAGTCTAGGGGACACTGAAGCTTTCTTT.

The chain combines TRBV4-1 with TRBJ1-4, with D unresolved. The CDR3 loop spans 15 amino acids. Looked up from germline, CDR1 is MGHRA and CDR2 is YSYEKL. V was shortened by 0 bases and J by 5 bases, with 10 bases between the two germline ends. CDR3 DNA sequence: TGCGCCAGCAGCCAAGATTGGCGGAGCAATGAAAAACTGTTTTTT. Translation: CASSQDWRSNEKLFF.

This sequence joins TRBV5-1 and TRBJ2-2; 8 nucleotides line up with TRBD1. The CDR3 has 13 amino acids. CDR1 is SGHRS and CDR2 is YFSETQ in the germline V gene. Trimming took 5 bases from V and 5 from J; bases not matched to a gene: 2. CDR3 nucleotides: TGCGCCAGCAGACAGGGGGATACCGGGGAGCTGTTTTTT. This sequence encodes CASRQGDTGELFF.

The rearrangement uses TRBV7-2 and TRBJ2-3, with 10 bases aligning to TRBD1. With 8 bases clipped from V and 4 bases from J, the junction kept 9 bases outside the gene matches. The CDR3 has 15 residues. Germline V gene sequence: CDR1 SGHTA, CDR2 FQGNSA. The CDR3 region has the DNA TGTGCCAGCGGACCGGGACAGGGGCGGGCAGATACGCAGTATTTT. As protein: CASGPGQGRADTQYF.